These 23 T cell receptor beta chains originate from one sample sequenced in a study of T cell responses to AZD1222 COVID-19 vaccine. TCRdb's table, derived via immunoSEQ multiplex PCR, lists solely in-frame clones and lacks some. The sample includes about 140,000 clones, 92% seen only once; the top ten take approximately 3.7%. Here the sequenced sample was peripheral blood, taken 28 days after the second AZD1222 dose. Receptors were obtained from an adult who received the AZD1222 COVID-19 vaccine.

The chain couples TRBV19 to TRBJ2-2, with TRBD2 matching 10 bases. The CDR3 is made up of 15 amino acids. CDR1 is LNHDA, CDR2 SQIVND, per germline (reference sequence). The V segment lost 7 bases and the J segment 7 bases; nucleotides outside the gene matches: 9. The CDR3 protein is CASTLSGGAFGELFF. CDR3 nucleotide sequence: TGTGCCAGTACCCTCAGCGGGGGGGCCTTCGGGGAGCTGTTTTTT.

CDR3 amino acids: CASSSSRTLTEAFF. CDR3 DNA sequence: TGTGCCAGCAGCTCCTCGAGGACATTGACTGAAGCTTTCTTT. The chain recombines TRBV7-9 with TRBJ1-1; weak D call: TRBD1 (5 bases). Trimming removed 4 bases from V and 5 bases from J, with 14 bases in between. The length of the CDR3 is 14 residues. Germline-derived CDR1 and CDR2 are SEHNR and FQNEAQ (reference sequence).

The CDR3 DNA is TGTGCCAGCGCACTGGGGCTAGCGGGGGGGAATGAGCAGTTCTTC. Amino acid sequence: CASALGLAGGNEQFF. The chain recombines TRBV9 with TRBJ2-1; 12 nucleotides agree with TRBD2. Germline assignment: CDR1 SGDLS and CDR2 YYNGEE. The CDR3 is made up of 15 amino acids. Unmatched junction bases numbered 9, after V lost 7 bases and J lost 7 bases.

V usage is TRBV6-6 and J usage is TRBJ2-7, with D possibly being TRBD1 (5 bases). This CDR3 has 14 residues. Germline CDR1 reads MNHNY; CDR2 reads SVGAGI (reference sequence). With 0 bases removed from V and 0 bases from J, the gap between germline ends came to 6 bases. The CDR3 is CASSYSQGSYEQYF. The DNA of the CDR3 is TGTGCCAGCAGTTACTCGCAGGGCTCCTACGAGCAGTACTTC.

CDR3 residues: CASSQGGLAGQYF. The CDR3 DNA reads as TGTGCCAGCAGCCAAGGAGGGCTAGCTGGACAGTACTTC. This chain uses TRBV4-2 with TRBJ2-7, with D possibly TRBD2 on 5 matching bases. Germline assignment: CDR1 LGHNA and CDR2 YNFKEQ. V was cut by 1 base and J by 10 bases, with 14 bases left in between. The CDR3 is made up of 13 amino acids.

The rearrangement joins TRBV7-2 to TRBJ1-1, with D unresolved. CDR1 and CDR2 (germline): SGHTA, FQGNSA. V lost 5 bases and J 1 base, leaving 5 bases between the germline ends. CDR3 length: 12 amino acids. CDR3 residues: CASSRQNTEAFF. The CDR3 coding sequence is TGTGCCAGCAGCCGGCAGAACACTGAAGCTTTCTTT.

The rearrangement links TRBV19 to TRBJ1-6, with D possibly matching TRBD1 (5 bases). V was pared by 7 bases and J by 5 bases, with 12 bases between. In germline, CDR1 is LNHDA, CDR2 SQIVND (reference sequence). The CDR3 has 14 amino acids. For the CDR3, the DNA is TGTGCCAGTAAAACAGGAACTAATAATTCACCCCTCCACTTT. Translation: CASKTGTNNSPLHF.

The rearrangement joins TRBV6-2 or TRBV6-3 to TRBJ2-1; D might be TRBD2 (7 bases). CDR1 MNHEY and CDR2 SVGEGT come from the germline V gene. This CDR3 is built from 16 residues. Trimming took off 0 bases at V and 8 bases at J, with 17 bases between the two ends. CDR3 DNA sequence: TGTGCCAGCAGTTACTCGGGGGGGCTCCGTGTGGATGAGCAGTTCTTC. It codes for CASSYSGGLRVDEQFF.

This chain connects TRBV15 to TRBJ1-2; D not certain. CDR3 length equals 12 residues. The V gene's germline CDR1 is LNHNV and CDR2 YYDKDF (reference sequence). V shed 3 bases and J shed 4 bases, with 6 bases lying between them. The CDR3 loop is CATSSDTYGYTF. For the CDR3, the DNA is TGTGCCACCAGCAGCGACACCTATGGCTACACCTTC. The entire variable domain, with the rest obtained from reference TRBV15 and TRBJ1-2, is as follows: DAMVIQNPRYQVTQFGKPVTLSCSQTLNHNVMYWYQQKSSQAPKLLFHYYDKDFNNEADTPDNFQSRRPNTSFCFLDIRSPGLGDTAMYLCATSSDTYGYTFGSGTRLTVV.

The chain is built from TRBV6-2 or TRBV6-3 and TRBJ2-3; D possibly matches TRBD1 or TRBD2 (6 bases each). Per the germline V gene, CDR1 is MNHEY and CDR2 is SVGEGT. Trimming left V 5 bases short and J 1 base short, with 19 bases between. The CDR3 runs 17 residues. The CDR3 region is CASSQLLRGLGTDTQYF. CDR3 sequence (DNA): TGTGCCAGCAGTCAACTCCTCAGGGGACTGGGCACAGATACGCAGTATTTT.

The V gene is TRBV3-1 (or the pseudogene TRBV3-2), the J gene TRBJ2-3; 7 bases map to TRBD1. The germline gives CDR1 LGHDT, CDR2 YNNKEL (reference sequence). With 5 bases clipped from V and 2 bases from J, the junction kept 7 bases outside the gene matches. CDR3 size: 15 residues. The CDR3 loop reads CASSLTDRVTDTQYF. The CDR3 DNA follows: TGTGCCAGCAGCTTAACCGACAGGGTCACAGATACGCAGTATTTT.

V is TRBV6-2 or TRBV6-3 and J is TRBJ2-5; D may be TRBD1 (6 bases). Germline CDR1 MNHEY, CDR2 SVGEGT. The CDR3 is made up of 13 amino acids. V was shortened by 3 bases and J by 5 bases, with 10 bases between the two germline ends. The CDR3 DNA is TGTGCCAGCAGTTATTTAAGGGGGGAGACCCAGTACTTC. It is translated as CASSYLRGETQYF.

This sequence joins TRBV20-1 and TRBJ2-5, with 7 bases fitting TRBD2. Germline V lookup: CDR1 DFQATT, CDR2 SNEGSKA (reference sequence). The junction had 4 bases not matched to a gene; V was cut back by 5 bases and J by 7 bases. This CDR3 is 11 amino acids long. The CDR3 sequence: CSAQPGGTQYF. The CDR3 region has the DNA TGCAGTGCTCAGCCGGGGGGGACCCAGTACTTC.

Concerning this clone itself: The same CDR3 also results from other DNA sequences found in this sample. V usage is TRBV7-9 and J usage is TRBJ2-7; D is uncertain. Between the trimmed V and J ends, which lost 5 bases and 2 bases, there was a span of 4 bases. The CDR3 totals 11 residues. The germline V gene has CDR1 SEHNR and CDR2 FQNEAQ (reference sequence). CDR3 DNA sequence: TGTGCCAGCAGCCCCGCCTACGAGCAGTACTTC. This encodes CASSPAYEQYF.

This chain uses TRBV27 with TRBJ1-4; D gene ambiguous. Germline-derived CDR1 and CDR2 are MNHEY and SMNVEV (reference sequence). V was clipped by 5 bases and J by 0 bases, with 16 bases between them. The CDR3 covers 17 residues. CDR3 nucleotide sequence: TGTGCCAGCAGTCTGGAGACCCACTTTACAACTAATGAAAAACTGTTTTTT. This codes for CASSLETHFTTNEKLFF.

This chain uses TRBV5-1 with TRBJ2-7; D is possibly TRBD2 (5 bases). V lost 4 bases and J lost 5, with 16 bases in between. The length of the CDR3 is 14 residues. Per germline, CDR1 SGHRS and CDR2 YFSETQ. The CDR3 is CASSAGLLSDEQYF. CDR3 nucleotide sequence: TGCGCCAGCAGCGCAGGACTCTTGAGTGACGAGCAGTACTTC.

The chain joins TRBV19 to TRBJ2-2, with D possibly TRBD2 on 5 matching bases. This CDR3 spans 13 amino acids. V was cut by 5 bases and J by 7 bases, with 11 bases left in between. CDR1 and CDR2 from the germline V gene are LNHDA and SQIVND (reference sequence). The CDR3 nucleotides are TGTGCCAGTAGTCCCTCCGCGGGCGGGGAGCTGTTTTTT. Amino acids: CASSPSAGGELFF.

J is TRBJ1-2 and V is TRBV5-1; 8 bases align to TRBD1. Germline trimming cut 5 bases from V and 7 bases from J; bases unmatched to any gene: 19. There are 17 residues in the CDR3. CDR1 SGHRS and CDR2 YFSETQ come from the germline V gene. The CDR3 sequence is CASSPDRGSARRTGYTF. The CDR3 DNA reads TGCGCCAGCAGTCCCGACAGGGGCAGCGCCCGGCGCACTGGCTACACCTTC.

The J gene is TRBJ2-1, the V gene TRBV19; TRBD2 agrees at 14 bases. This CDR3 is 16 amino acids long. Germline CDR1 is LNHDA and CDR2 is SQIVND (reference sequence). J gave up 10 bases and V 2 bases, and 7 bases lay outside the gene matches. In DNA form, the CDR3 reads TGTGCCAGTAGTATACGATCGGGACTAGCGGGAGTGGAGCAGTTCTTC. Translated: CASSIRSGLAGVEQFF.

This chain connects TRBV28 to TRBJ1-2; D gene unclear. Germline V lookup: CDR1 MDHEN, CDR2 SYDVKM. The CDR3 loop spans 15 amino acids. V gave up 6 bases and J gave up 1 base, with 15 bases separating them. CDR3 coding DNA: TGTGCCAGCAGCAACCCCCGAAAGAATAACTATGGCTACACCTTC. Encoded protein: CASSNPRKNNYGYTF.

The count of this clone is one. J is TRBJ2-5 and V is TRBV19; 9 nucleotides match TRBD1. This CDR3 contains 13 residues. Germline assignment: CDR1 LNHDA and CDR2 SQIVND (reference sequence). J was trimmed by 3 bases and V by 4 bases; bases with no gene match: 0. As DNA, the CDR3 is TGTGCCAGTAGTAGGACAGGGGAAGAGACCCAGTACTTC. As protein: CASSRTGEETQYF. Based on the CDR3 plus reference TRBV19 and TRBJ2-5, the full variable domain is DGGITQSPKYLFRKEGQNVTLSCEQNLNHDAMYWYRQDPGQGLRLIYYSQIVNDFQKGDIAEGYSVSREKKESFPLTVTSAQKNPTAFYLCASSRTGEETQYFGPGTRLLVL.

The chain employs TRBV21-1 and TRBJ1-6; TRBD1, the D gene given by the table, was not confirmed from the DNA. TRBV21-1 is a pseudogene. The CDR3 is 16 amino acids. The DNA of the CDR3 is TGTGCCAGCAGAATTCCCAGGACAGGGGTAAATTCACCCCTCCACTTT. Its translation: CASRIPRTGVNSPLHF.

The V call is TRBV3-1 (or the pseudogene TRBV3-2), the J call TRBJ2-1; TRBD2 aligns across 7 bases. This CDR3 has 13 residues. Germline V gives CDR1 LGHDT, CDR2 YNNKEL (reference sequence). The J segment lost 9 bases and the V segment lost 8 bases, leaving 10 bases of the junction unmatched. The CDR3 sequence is CASAGGSGGEQFF. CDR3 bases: TGTGCCAGCGCGGGCGGGAGTGGGGGTGAGCAGTTCTTC.